A selection of T cell receptor beta chains follows, all from one sample in a study of a mutant IDH1 vaccine in newly diagnosed glioma. TCRdb keeps only in-frame clones here, not all; method: immunoSEQ multiplex PCR. The table has about 40,000 clones, 84% seen once. Their recognized antigens are unknown. The specimen was PBMCs, collected from a glioma patient whose treatment included an IDH1 peptide vaccine. The receptor set was obtained from a middle-aged man with glioma. Both conserved end residues are part of each CDR3. Fields, in order: D gene, V gene, J gene, clone size, CDR3 DNA, CDR3 protein. The D gene is left open where the match is weak. The listing skips clone size in some rows; elsewhere it reads once, few, many or a size class.

-,TRBV19,TRBJ1-1,-,TGTGCCAGTCTACCGAGGGTGATGACTGAAGCTTTCTTT,CASLPRVMTEAFF
-,TRBV9,TRBJ2-7,-,TGTGCCAGCAGCGTAGTTTCGGGACACAAGCCAAGCTCCTACGAGCAGTACTTC,CASSVVSGHKPSSYEQYF
-,TRBV7-2,TRBJ2-7,-,TGTGCCAGCAGCTTAGGTGGGATCCAGTACTTC,CASSLGGIQYF
-,TRBV7-2,TRBJ1-1,-,TGTGCCAGCAGCTTAACCCGAGACACTGAAGCTTTCTTT,CASSLTRDTEAFF
-,TRBV9,TRBJ2-7,-,TGTGCCAGCAGCGTAGTCGGGGAATCCGAGCAGTACTTC,CASSVVGESEQYF
-,TRBV19,TRBJ2-7,-,TGTGCCAGTAGTATAGTGGCGGGAACCTACGAGCAGTACTTC,CASSIVAGTYEQYF
TRBD2,TRBV19,TRBJ2-7,-,TGTGCCAGTAGCTTTAGCGGGAGGGCTGAGTACGAGCAGTACTTC,CASSFSGRAEYEQYF
-,TRBV28,TRBJ1-4,-,TGTGCCAGCAAAGAACGGGTTGCTAATGAAAAACTGTTTTTT,CASKERVANEKLFF
-,TRBV28,TRBJ2-7,-,TGTGCCAGCAGTTTACGAGGGACGGGGAACGAGCAGTACTTC,CASSLRGTGNEQYF
-,TRBV7-9,TRBJ2-6,once,TGTGCCAGCAGCCCGTCTGGGGCCAACGTCCTGACTTTC,CASSPSGANVLTF
-,TRBV6-1,TRBJ1-1,-,TGTGCCAGCAGTGGGACAGTCAACGAAGCTTTCTTT,CASSGTVNEAFF
TRBD2,TRBV9,TRBJ2-1,-,TGTGCCAGCAGCGTAGCTTCTGGGCGGGAGATAAACAATGAGCAGTTCTTC,CASSVASGREINNEQFF
-,TRBV28,TRBJ1-1,-,TGTGCCAGCAGTTTACCGGCAGCAGGGTTCGGAATGAGGGGGGCTTTCTTT,CASSLPAAGFGMRGAFF
TRBD1,TRBV13,TRBJ2-3,once,TGTGCCAGCAGCCGGGAGTCGGGACAGGGAAGTGATACGCAGTATTTT,CASSRESGQGSDTQYF
-,TRBV7-2,TRBJ1-5,-,TGTGCCAGCAGCTGGGGACGGATGATCAATCAGCCCCAGCATTTT,CASSWGRMINQPQHF
-,TRBV27,TRBJ2-2,-,TGTGCCAGCAGCCACAAAACCGGGGAGCTGTTTTTT,CASSHKTGELFF
-,TRBV4-2,TRBJ1-5,-,TGTGCCAGCAGCCAAGATCAAGGGGGTAGTAGCAATCAGCCCCAGCATTTT,CASSQDQGGSSNQPQHF
TRBD2,TRBV6-5,TRBJ2-7,-,TGTGCCAGCAGAGGACTAGCGGGAGTTGCCGAGCAGTACTTC,CASRGLAGVAEQYF
-,TRBV7-6,TRBJ2-7,-,TGTGCCAGCAGCTTAGGTGTTGGAGGTAACGAGCAGTACTTC,CASSLGVGGNEQYF
TRBD1,TRBV5-1,TRBJ2-7,-,TGCGCCAGCAGCTTGGTCCCGACAGGGGGCTACGAGCAGTACTTC,CASSLVPTGGYEQYF
TRBD2,TRBV18,TRBJ2-4,-,TGTGCCAGCTCACCCCCCGCGGGTGCGGGAGGGTTGGAAAACATTCAGTACTTC,CASSPPAGAGGLENIQYF
-,TRBV7-9,TRBJ2-7,once,TGTGCCAGCAGCGTCTCCTACGAGCAGTACTTC,CASSVSYEQYF
-,TRBV7-5,TRBJ2-3,-,TGTGTCAGAAGCTTAGCCACGGCGGGGACTAGCGTTTTTTTT,CVRSLATAGTSVFF
TRBD2,TRBV29-1,TRBJ2-5,-,TGCAGCGTTGGGGGTAGCGGGAGAGCAAAAGAGACCCAGTACTTC,CSVGGSGRAKETQYF
-,TRBV27,TRBJ1-5,-,TGTGCCAGCAGTTTTTCCACCTTCGGGGATCAGCCCCAGCATTTT,CASSFSTFGDQPQHF
-,TRBV27,TRBJ1-3,-,TGTGCCAGCAGTATAAGGGGAGCCGGAAACACCATATATTTT,CASSIRGAGNTIYF
-,TRBV2,TRBJ2-2,-,TGTGCCAGCAGTGGCCTAGCAAACACCGGGGAGCTGTTTTTT,CASSGLANTGELFF
-,TRBV7-9,TRBJ1-3,few,TGTGCCAGCAGTTCCCAGTCTTCTGGAAACACCATATATTTT,CASSSQSSGNTIYF
-,TRBV9,TRBJ1-1,once,TGTGCCAGCAGCGTAGGATGGGGGGATAGTTACTCACCGATGAACACTGAAGCTTTCTTT,CASSVGWGDSYSPMNTEAFF
TRBD1,TRBV5-1,TRBJ1-2,-,TGCGCCAGCAGCCTAGGGGACAGGAGCCAATTCGGCTACACCTTC,CASSLGDRSQFGYTF
TRBD2,TRBV4-3,TRBJ2-7,-,TGCGCCAGCAGCCAAGACCCTAGCGGGAGTAGGTACGAGCAGTACTTC,CASSQDPSGSRYEQYF
TRBD2,TRBV7-3,TRBJ2-7,-,TGTGCCAGCAGCCCGGGAGGCCCTTCCTACGAGCAGTACTTC,CASSPGGPSYEQYF
TRBD1,TRBV15,TRBJ1-2,-,TGTGCCACCAGCAGAGACAGGGGGGCATCGGGCTACACCTTC,CATSRDRGASGYTF
-,TRBV29-1,TRBJ1-2,-,TGCAGCGTTGATAAGGGGGAAGGTGGCTACACCTTC,CSVDKGEGGYTF
-,TRBV5-6,TRBJ2-2,-,TGTGCCAGCAGCTTGGTCAGGGCCGTAGTTACCGGGGAGCTGTTTTTT,CASSLVRAVVTGELFF
-,TRBV10-3,TRBJ1-5,-,TGTGCCATTGCATCGGCGGGGGTAAGCAATCAGCCCCAGCATTTT,CAIASAGVSNQPQHF
-,TRBV7-8,TRBJ2-7,-,TGTGCCAGCAGCGTGACCACGACGGCCGCCGAGCAGTACTTC,CASSVTTTAAEQYF
TRBD1,TRBV27,TRBJ2-7,-,TGTGCCAGCAGTTTCGGGACAGGGGTCTACGAGCAGTACTTC,CASSFGTGVYEQYF
TRBD1,TRBV19,TRBJ1-4,-,TGTGCCAGTAGTACAACAGGGGACGTGTTTTTT,CASSTTGDVFF
-,TRBV7-2,TRBJ2-3,-,TGTGCCAGCAGCTTAAGACTAACCACAGATACGCAGTATTTT,CASSLRLTTDTQYF
TRBD1,TRBV28,TRBJ2-2,-,TGTGCCAGCAGTTCGGACAGGGAGGACGGGGAGCTGTTTTTT,CASSSDREDGELFF
-,TRBV27,TRBJ1-5,few,TGTGCCAGCAGTTTATCCCACAGGGATCAGCCCCAGCATTTT,CASSLSHRDQPQHF